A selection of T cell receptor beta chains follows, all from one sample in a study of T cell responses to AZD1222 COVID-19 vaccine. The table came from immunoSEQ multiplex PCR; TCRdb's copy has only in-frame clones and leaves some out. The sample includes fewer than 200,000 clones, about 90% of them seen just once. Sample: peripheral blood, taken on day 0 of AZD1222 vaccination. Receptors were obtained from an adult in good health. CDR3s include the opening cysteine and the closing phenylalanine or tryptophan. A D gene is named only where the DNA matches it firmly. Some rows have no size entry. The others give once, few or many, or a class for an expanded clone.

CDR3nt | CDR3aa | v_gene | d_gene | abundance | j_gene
TGTGCCAGCAGTTTTTTTGCCGGGGAGCTGTTTTTT | CASSFFAGELFF | TRBV12-3/TRBV12-4 | NA | NA | TRBJ2-2
TGTGCCAGCAGCTTGGGGCCCCAAGAGACCCAGTACTTC | CASSLGPQETQYF | TRBV11-3 | NA | NA | TRBJ2-5
TGTGCCAGCAGCCAAGATCCTGGGGACGCCTATGGCTACACCTTC | CASSQDPGDAYGYTF | TRBV4-2 | NA | NA | TRBJ1-2
TGTGCCACCAGTGATCCCAGGGTGGGCACCGGGGAGCTGTTTTTT | CATSDPRVGTGELFF | TRBV24-1 | NA | NA | TRBJ2-2
TGTGCCAGCAGCGCGGGTGGCAGAAGCTCCAATTCACCCCTCCACTTT | CASSAGGRSSNSPLHF | TRBV5-6 | NA | NA | TRBJ1-6
TGTGCCAGCAGCTCACCAATCGGGGGGTTTAACAATGAGCAGTTCTTC | CASSSPIGGFNNEQFF | TRBV11-3 | TRBD2 | NA | TRBJ2-1
TGTGCCAGCAGTATCGGGACAGGCGCTTCATCCCTCCACTTT | CASSIGTGASSLHF | TRBV28 | TRBD1 | NA | TRBJ1-6
TGTGCCTGGAGCCCGGGAGTTACGGGGAATTCACCCCTCCACTTT | CAWSPGVTGNSPLHF | TRBV30 | NA | NA | TRBJ1-6
TGTGCCAGCAGCTTAGACAGGAGGCTAGGGGTCACTGAAGCTTTCTTT | CASSLDRRLGVTEAFF | TRBV7-3 | NA | NA | TRBJ1-1
TGTGCCTGGAGTGTAGCCCGGGTCCCGGGCAATCAGCCCCAGCATTTT | CAWSVARVPGNQPQHF | TRBV30 | NA | NA | TRBJ1-5
TGTGCCAGCAGTTTATTTGGGAGTCAGCCCCAGCATTTT | CASSLFGSQPQHF | TRBV28 | NA | NA | TRBJ1-5
TGCGCCAGCAAATTCTTGGGGGGCTCCTACAATGAGCAGTTCTTC | CASKFLGGSYNEQFF | TRBV23-1 | NA | NA | TRBJ2-1
TGTGCCAGCAGTCCGGACAGGGTAGGCGAAAAACTGTTTTTT | CASSPDRVGEKLFF | TRBV28 | TRBD1 | NA | TRBJ1-4
TGTGCCAGCAGCCGGGGTCACTATGGCTACACCTTC | CASSRGHYGYTF | TRBV28 | NA | once | TRBJ1-2
TGTGCCAGCAGCCCGGGGGGGGCCGGGAACAATGAGCAGTTCTTC | CASSPGGAGNNEQFF | TRBV28 | TRBD2 | NA | TRBJ2-1
TGTGCCAGCAGCTTGGCAGGCGACGGCGGATGGGTTTACGAGCAGTACTTC | CASSLAGDGGWVYEQYF | TRBV5-6 | NA | NA | TRBJ2-7
TGTGCCAGCAGCTCACAGGGGGCGGGCACTGAAGCTTTCTTT | CASSSQGAGTEAFF | TRBV7-3 | TRBD1 | few | TRBJ1-1
TGCGCCAGCAGCTGGATTGGGGGACTCGGCTACGAGCAGTACTTC | CASSWIGGLGYEQYF | TRBV5-1 | NA | NA | TRBJ2-7
TGTGCCAGCAGCCAAACGATCCTAGCGGGGCGATTAAGCTCCTACAATGAGCAGTTCTTC | CASSQTILAGRLSSYNEQFF | TRBV3-1/TRBV3-2 | TRBD2 | NA | TRBJ2-1
TGTGCCAGCTCACCGGGGGTCGAGGGGGGAGCTTTCTTT | CASSPGVEGGAFF | TRBV18 | NA | NA | TRBJ1-1
TGTGCCAGCAGCATCAACACGGGTTACAATGAAAAACTGTTTTTT | CASSINTGYNEKLFF | TRBV5-4 | NA | NA | TRBJ1-4
TGCGCCAGCAGCTTGGGGGGTGATCATAATTCACCCCTCCACTTT | CASSLGGDHNSPLHF | TRBV5-1 | NA | once | TRBJ1-6
TGTGCCAGCAGTCGGGGCAGGGGCCGGGGCGAGCAGTACTTC | CASSRGRGRGEQYF | TRBV9 | NA | NA | TRBJ2-7
TGTGCCAGCAGAGGGACTAGCGGGGATTACAGGGAGCAGTTCTTC | CASRGTSGDYREQFF | TRBV28 | TRBD2 | NA | TRBJ2-1
TGCGCCAGCAGCCTTTATCAGGCGGATACGCAGTATTTT | CASSLYQADTQYF | TRBV4-1 | NA | NA | TRBJ2-3
TGTGCCAGCAGCCCCGGGGGCCGGGGCTACACCTTC | CASSPGGRGYTF | TRBV6-5 | NA | NA | TRBJ1-2
TGTGCCAGCGGAACAGGCAACTCTGGAAACACCATATATTTT | CASGTGNSGNTIYF | TRBV9 | NA | NA | TRBJ1-3
TGTGCCAGCAGTCGCCAGGGGATGGATGGAAACACCATATATTTT | CASSRQGMDGNTIYF | TRBV2 | NA | NA | TRBJ1-3